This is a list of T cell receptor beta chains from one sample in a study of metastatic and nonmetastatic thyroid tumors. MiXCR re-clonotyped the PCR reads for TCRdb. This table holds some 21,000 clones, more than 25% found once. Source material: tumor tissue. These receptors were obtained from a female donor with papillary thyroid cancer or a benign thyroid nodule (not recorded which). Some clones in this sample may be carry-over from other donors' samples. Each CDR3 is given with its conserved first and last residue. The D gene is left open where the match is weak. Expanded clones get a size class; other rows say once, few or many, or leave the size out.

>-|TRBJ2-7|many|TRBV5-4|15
CASSSLNGVLLEQYF
TGTGCCAGCAGCTCCCTTAATGGGGTCCTCCTCGAGCAGTACTTC
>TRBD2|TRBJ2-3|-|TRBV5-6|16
CASSRRLAGGPDTQYF
TGTGCCAGCAGCCGAAGACTAGCGGGGGGGCCCGATACGCAGTATTTT
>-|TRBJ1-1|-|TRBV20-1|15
CSARDYQGMNTEAFF
TGCAGTGCTAGAGATTACCAGGGCATGAACACTGAAGCTTTCTTT
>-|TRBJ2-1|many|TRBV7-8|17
CASSFGGGGRSPNEQFF
TGTGCCAGCAGCTTCGGAGGGGGAGGTCGTTCCCCCAATGAGCAGTTCTTC
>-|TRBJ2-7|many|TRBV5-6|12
CASSLRTYEQYF
TGTGCCAGCAGCTTAAGGACCTACGAGCAGTACTTC
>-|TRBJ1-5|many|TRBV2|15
CASSVQGRSNQPQHF
TGTGCCAGCAGTGTTCAGGGCAGAAGCAATCAGCCCCAGCATTTT
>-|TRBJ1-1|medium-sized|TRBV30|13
CAWSVWEDTEAFF
TGTGCCTGGAGTGTGTGGGAGGACACTGAAGCTTTCTTT
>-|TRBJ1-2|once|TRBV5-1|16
CTSSLDQGGSFCGYTF
TGCACCAGCAGCTTGGATCAAGGAGGCTCGTTCTGTGGCTACACCTTC
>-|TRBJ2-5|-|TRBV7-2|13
CASSLMPRYTQYF
TGTGCCAGCAGCTTAATGCCCCGATATACCCAGTACTTC
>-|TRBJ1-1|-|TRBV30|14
CAWSVWGSGGVAFF
TGTGCCTGGAGTGTCTGGGGGAGTGGAGGCGTAGCTTTCTTT
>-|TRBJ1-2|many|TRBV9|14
CASSGTVANYGYTF
TGTGCCAGCAGCGGGACCGTCGCTAACTATGGCTACACCTTC
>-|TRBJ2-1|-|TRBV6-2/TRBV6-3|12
CASSQGHYEQFF
TGTGCCAGCAGTCAGGGACACTATGAGCAGTTCTTC
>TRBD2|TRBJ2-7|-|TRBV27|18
CASSQAEGTSGAPYEQYF
TGTGCCAGCAGTCAGGCCGAGGGGACTAGCGGAGCCCCTTACGAGCAGTACTTC
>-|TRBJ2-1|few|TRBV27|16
CASSSWVGGCYNEQFF
TGTGCCAGCAGTTCTTGGGTTGGAGGGTGCTACAATGAGCAGTTCTTC
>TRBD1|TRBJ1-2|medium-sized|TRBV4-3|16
CASSQETGGANYGYTF
TGCGCCAGCAGCCAAGAGACAGGGGGCGCGAACTATGGCTACACCTTC
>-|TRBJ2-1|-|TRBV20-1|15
CAVWVRVGQGNEQFF
TGCGCCGTTTGGGTCCGGGTCGGCCAGGGCAATGAGCAGTTCTTC
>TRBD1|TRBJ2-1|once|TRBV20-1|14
CSAGGTGANNEQFF
TGCAGTGCTGGAGGGACAGGCGCGAACAATGAGCAGTTCTTC
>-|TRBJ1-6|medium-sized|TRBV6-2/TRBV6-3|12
CASNDYNSPLHF
TGTGCCAGCAACGATTATAATTCACCCCTCCACTTT
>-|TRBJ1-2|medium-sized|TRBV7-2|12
CASSFPGHGYTF
TGTGCCAGCAGCTTTCCAGGGCATGGCTACACCTTC
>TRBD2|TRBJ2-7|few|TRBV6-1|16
CASSPRLAGGSGEQYF
TGTGCCAGCAGTCCCCGACTAGCGGGAGGGTCGGGGGAGCAGTACTTC
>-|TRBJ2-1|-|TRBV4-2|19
CASSPSGVKMISGYNEQFF
TGTGCCAGCAGCCCTTCCGGGGTCAAGATGATTTCAGGCTACAATGAGCAGTTCTTC
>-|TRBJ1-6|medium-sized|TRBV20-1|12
CSARQENSPLHF
TGCAGTGCTCGCCAGGAGAATTCACCCCTCCACTTT
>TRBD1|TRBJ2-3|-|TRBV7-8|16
CASILVGRTGEGTQYF
TGTGCCAGCATCTTAGTGGGTAGGACAGGTGAAGGTACGCAGTATTTT
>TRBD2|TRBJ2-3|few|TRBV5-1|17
CASILASLASGDVTQYF
TGCGCCAGCATCTTGGCCAGTTTGGCTAGCGGTGATGTTACGCAGTATTTT
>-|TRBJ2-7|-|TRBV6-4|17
CASIEVPTRGKIYEQYF
TGTGCCAGCATTGAAGTCCCAACGCGGGGTAAAATATACGAGCAGTACTTC
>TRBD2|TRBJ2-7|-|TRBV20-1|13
CSVTGTSAYEQYF
TGCAGTGTCACCGGGACTAGCGCCTACGAGCAGTACTTC
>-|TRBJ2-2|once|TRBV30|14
CALKGQFDTGELFF
TGTGCCTTGAAAGGGCAGTTTGACACCGGCGAGCTGTTTTTT
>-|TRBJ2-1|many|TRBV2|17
CASSVSKRTNSGNEQFF
TGTGCCAGCAGTGTATCGAAGCGGACGAACTCTGGGAATGAGCAGTTCTTC
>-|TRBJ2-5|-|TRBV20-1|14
CSARTGAPQETQYF
TGCAGTGCCCGGACGGGAGCCCCCCAAGAGACCCAGTACTTC
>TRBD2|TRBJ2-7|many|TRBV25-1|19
CASSESLPTSGGSAYEQYF
TGTGCCAGCAGTGAATCCCTTCCCACTAGCGGGGGGAGCGCCTACGAGCAGTACTTC
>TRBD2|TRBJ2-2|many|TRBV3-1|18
CASSAGGPSNGLAGELFF
TGTGCCAGCAGTGCGGGGGGGCCATCTAATGGTCTTGCCGGGGAGCTGTTTTTT
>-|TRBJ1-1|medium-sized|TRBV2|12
CASTGLYTEAFF
TGTGCCAGCACTGGGCTTTACACTGAAGCTTTCTTT
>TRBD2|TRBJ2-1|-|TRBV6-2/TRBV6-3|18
CASSHGNSGEPLFNEQFF
TGTGCCAGCAGTCATGGGAATAGCGGGGAGCCCCTGTTCAATGAGCAGTTCTTC
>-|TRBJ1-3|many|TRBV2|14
CASSDIRSGNTIYF
TGTGCCAGCAGTGACATTCGCTCTGGAAACACCATATATTTT
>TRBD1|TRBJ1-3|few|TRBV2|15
CASRRQGAAGNTIYF
TGTGCCAGCAGGCGACAGGGGGCGGCTGGAAACACCATATATTTT
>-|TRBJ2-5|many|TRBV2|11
CASMGSETQYF
TGTGCCAGCATGGGCAGTGAGACCCAGTACTTC
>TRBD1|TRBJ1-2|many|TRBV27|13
CASRQGRGGSYTF
TGTGCCAGCCGACAGGGGCGCGGGGGTAGCTACACCTTC
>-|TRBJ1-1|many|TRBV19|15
CASSMSGGAMSEAFF
TGTGCCAGTAGTATGTCTGGGGGCGCCATGTCTGAAGCTTTCTTT
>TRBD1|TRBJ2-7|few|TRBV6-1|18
CASSELCGTGGVRNEQYF
TGTGCCAGCAGTGAATTGTGTGGGACAGGCGGCGTTAGAAACGAGCAGTACTTC
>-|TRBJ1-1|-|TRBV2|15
CASSEFTGARDEAFF
TGTGCCAGCAGTGAATTCACGGGCGCCCGGGATGAGGCTTTCTTT